This T cell receptor beta chain was recovered during a study of blood T cell repertoires in COVID-19. Study-level information: Italy, Spain and the United States were the sources of the convalescent and acute COVID-19 samples. Sample material is recorded as cDNA or gDNA derived from T cells, B-cell-depleted T cells, or PBMCs.

This CDR3 spans 14 amino acids. Germline CDR1 is SQVTM and CDR2 is ANQGSEA. With V trimmed by 4 bases and J by 3 bases, 6 bases remained unmatched. Authors' methods: Amplifying reference gene primers gave estimates of nucleated cell counts. Sequenced by immunoSEQ multiplex PCR; TCRdb stores in-frame clones only, minus some. That table supplies the V and J calls and clone size; D and trimming were determined from the DNA. Seen here are over 110,000 clones, over 75% observed once, and the top ten hold approximately 1.8%. This TCR came from a man aged 65 to 85 with acute or convalescent COVID-19. The sequenced material came from peripheral blood. The chain links TRBV29-1 to TRBJ2-7; 10 bases are shared with TRBD1. The CDR3 sequence: CSVGGGQGYYEQYF. Written as DNA, the CDR3 is TGCAGCGTTGGGGGGGGACAGGGGTACTACGAGCAGTACTTC.